This TCR beta chain was obtained from a study of T-cell reconstitution after alpha-beta-depleted transplantation in children. Germline V gene data show CDR1 as LGHNA and CDR2 as YSLEER. The CDR3 spans 16 residues. Unique molecular identifiers featured in how the TCRbeta library was prepared. TCRdb itself ran the PCR reads through MiXCR, one entry per CDR3 protein. The sample has 540,000 or so distinct CDR3 sequences; around 23% are singletons. With regard to this clonotype: The junction and the germline gene differ at one end; a read error may be behind it.

The chain couples TRBV4-3 to TRBJ2-1, with 9 bases lining up with TRBD2. The receptor was derived from a boy under two years old who had a stem cell transplant for acute myeloid leukemia, so the T cells may come from the graft donor. The sequenced sample was PBMCs, mostly from graft donor cells, obtained 360 days after TCRalphabeta/CD19-depleted stem cell transplant. This CDR3 reads CASNQIGAAGGYEQFF. CDR3 sequence (DNA): TGCGCCAGCAACCAAATTGGGGCAGCGGGGGGTTATGAGCAGTTCTTC.